Below, one T cell receptor beta chain is given with its context. What it binds is unknown. This specimen belongs to a study of PD-1 blockade in classical Hodgkin lymphoma. Study-level findings and limits: The diversity seen at baseline in complete responders resembled that of newly diagnosed patients.

Some clones are missing from TCRdb's copy, which holds only in-frame ones; the method was immunoSEQ multiplex PCR. This sample yields tens of thousands of clones, of which about 86% are seen a single time; roughly 0.44% belongs to the top ten. The CDR3 loop spans 21 amino acids. Trimming stripped 7 bases from V and 0 bases from J, with 32 bases between. Germline values: CDR1 MDHEN, CDR2 SYDVKM. Time point here: cycle 4 day 1 (C4D1), after about 6 weeks of nivolumab. All patients relapsed after autologous stem cell transplantation, and brentuximab vedotin exposure varied. It was by magnetic negative selection that CD4+ T cells were purified from thawed PBMCs.

V gene TRBV28 combines with J gene TRBJ2-3, with D perhaps assigned TRBD1 or TRBD2 (6 bases each). Material: CD4+ T cells from blood, obtained before the fourth cycle of nivolumab. This receptor was taken from a human donor with classical Hodgkin lymphoma. The CDR3 coding sequence is TGTGCCAGCACCTCTCCGCCCTGGGGGGCCGCCCGAAACCTTAGCACAGATACGCAGTATTTT. It translates to CASTSPPWGAARNLSTDTQYF.